Below, 11 T cell receptor beta chains from the same sample are listed, as sequenced in a study of T cell clonality in common variable immunodeficiency. TCRdb's table, derived via immunoSEQ multiplex PCR, lists solely in-frame clones and lacks some. Observed in the sample are 55,000 or so clones, none of them singletons. The specimen was peripheral blood mononuclear cells. The receptors were gathered from a person aged 18 to 70 in good health.

This clone was counted between two and nine times. Read data end 3 residues before the CDR3 end; the end is taken from the germline J gene. The genes are TRBV11-2 and TRBJ1-1; the D gene is possibly TRBD1 (5 bases). The CDR3 consists of 13 residues. In germline, CDR1 is SGHAT, CDR2 FQNNGV. Trimming took 3 bases from V and 6 from J, leaving 11 bases between them. CDR3 DNA (partial): TGTGCCAGCAGCTTGCGGGGGTATGCTGAA. Translating it yields CASSLRGYAE. Given in full, the CDR3 is CASSLRGYAEAFF.

This clone was found many times. The CDR3 extends 3 residues past the end of the read, so its final part is completed from the germline J gene. The chain uses TRBV5-1 and TRBJ2-1, with D perhaps TRBD1 (7 bases). The CDR3 runs 16 residues. Trimming shortened V by 0 bases and J by 4 bases, and 14 bases separated the two germline ends. The V gene's germline CDR1 is SGHRS and CDR2 YFSETQ. The CDR3 region is CASSLAAGGPYNEQFF. The DNA read from the CDR3 is TGCGCCAGCAGCTTGGCGGCAGGGGGGCCGTACAATGAG.

This clone appeared many times. The read ends 3 residues shy of where the CDR3 ends; the end is completed using the germline J gene. The J gene is TRBJ2-7, the V gene TRBV5-5; 10 bases fit TRBD1. The V and J ends lost 4 bases and 6 bases, in that order; junction bases with no gene match: 4. Germline V gene data show CDR1 as SGHKS and CDR2 as YYEKEE (reference sequence). The CDR3 runs 13 residues. CDR3 bases read: TGTGCCAGCAGCCAATGGACAGGGGGCGAG. Translation gives CASSQWTGGE. The whole CDR3 reads CASSQWTGGEQYF.

This clone appeared many times. The read ends 3 residues before the CDR3 terminus; that terminus is restored from the germline J gene. The genes are TRBV29-1 and TRBJ1-1; 8 bases agree with TRBD1. V lost 5 bases and J lost 2; bases outside the gene matches: 7. The CDR3 contains 14 residues. CDR1 and CDR2 (germline): SQVTM, ANQGSEA. CDR3 in amino acids: CSVRQGTTNTEAFF. The covered CDR3 bases are TGCAGCGTTCGACAGGGGACCACTAACACTGAA.

The table lists this clone with many counts. The CDR3 end is not reached by the read, which stops 3 residues before it; the germline J gene fills it in. The chain recombines TRBV19 with TRBJ1-5; no clear D gene. The CDR3 runs to 12 residues. Germline lookup yields CDR1 LNHDA and CDR2 SQIVND (reference sequence). Trimming took 3 bases from V and 5 from J, leaving 5 bases between them. The DNA read from the CDR3 is TGTGCCAGTAGTATGCTAGATCAGCCC. Residues: CASSMLDQP. The full CDR3 is CASSMLDQPQHF.

This clone was recorded many times. The DNA ends 3 residues before the CDR3 does, and the rest of the CDR3 is filled in from the germline J gene. The chain couples TRBV20-1 to TRBJ1-5; the match to TRBD1 covers 10 bases. The CDR3 sequence is 15 residues long. V shed 6 bases and J 4 bases; nucleotides not matched to a gene: 9. Germline CDR1 DFQATT, CDR2 SNEGSKA (reference sequence). The CDR3 sequence: CSALAGTGDNQPQHF. Incomplete CDR3 DNA: TGCAGTGCCCTAGCCGGGACAGGGGATAATCAGCCC.

This clone was recorded at least ten times. The read terminates 3 residues before the CDR3 end, so the remaining end is supplied by the germline J gene. This sequence joins TRBV19 and TRBJ2-1, with D possibly TRBD2 on 6 matching bases. The germline V and J ends were trimmed by 0 bases and 5 bases, with 14 bases remaining between them. Germline CDR1 LNHDA, CDR2 SQIVND (reference sequence). The CDR3 spans 16 residues. CDR3 DNA, as far as it was read: TGTGCCAGTAGTATAGATTGGGGACTCGTTAACAATGAG. The encoded protein is CASSIDWGLVNNE. The entire CDR3 protein reads CASSIDWGLVNNEQFF.

This clone was seen repeatedly, ten times or more. The read gets to within 3 residues of the CDR3 end, and the germline J gene fills in the rest. The chain couples TRBV19 to TRBJ2-7; the match to TRBD1 covers 10 bases. With V trimmed by 5 bases and J by 0 bases, 4 bases remained unmatched. This CDR3 spans 15 amino acids. Per germline, CDR1 LNHDA and CDR2 SQIVND (reference sequence). This CDR3 is CASSDRDRGSYEQYF. The covered CDR3 bases are TGTGCCAGTAGTGATAGGGACAGGGGCTCCTACGAG.

This clone was detected ten times or more. Read coverage stops 3 residues before the CDR3 terminus; the germline J gene supplies the remainder. This sequence joins TRBV2 and TRBJ2-5, with TRBD1 matching over 8 bases. The CDR3 extends over 15 amino acids. With 5 bases clipped from V and 2 bases from J, the junction kept 7 bases outside the gene matches. The V gene's germline CDR1 is SNHLY and CDR2 FYNNEI. The CDR3 loop reads CASSLGTGLQETQYF. Incomplete CDR3 DNA: TGTGCCAGCAGTCTCGGGACAGGCCTTCAAGAGACC.

This clone was counted ten times or more. The read comes to an end 3 residues before the CDR3 does, leaving the germline J gene to fill in the end. The rearrangement uses TRBV9 and TRBJ2-3, with 7 bases aligning to TRBD1. Per the germline V gene, CDR1 is SGDLS and CDR2 is YYNGEE. V lost 3 bases to trimming and J lost 1 base; unmatched junction nucleotides: 11. The CDR3 contains 17 residues. The CDR3 DNA, read in part, is TGTGCCAGCAGCGCCCCCGACAGGGCCTTTCGCACAGATACG. Its protein is CASSAPDRAFRTDT. In full, the CDR3 reads CASSAPDRAFRTDTQYF.

This clone was detected ten times or more. The CDR3 end is not reached by the read, which stops 3 residues before it; the germline J gene fills it in. The chain links TRBV14 to TRBJ1-4, with a possible D match to TRBD1 (6 bases). The CDR3 sequence is 15 residues long. CDR1 SGHDN and CDR2 FVKESK come from the germline V gene. Trimming shortened V by 0 bases and J by 8 bases, and 13 bases separated the two germline ends. The part of the CDR3 DNA that was read is TGTGCCAGCAGCCAAGATCACAGGGTAGGCGAAAAA. It yields the protein CASSQDHRVGEK. The whole CDR3 sequence reads CASSQDHRVGEKLFF.